The clone carrying this T cell receptor (beta chain) was seen repeatedly, ten times or more. The CDR3 covers 15 residues. Germline CDR1 reads LGHDT; CDR2 reads YNNKEL (reference sequence). V was trimmed by 4 bases and J by 2 bases, leaving 14 bases between them. The data were taken from a study of breast tumors, draining lymph nodes, adjacent tissues. Axillary draining lymph nodes of breast cancer patients supplied the node samples. TCRdb processed the multiplex PCR reads anew with MiXCR; each CDR3 protein has one entry. The sample lists approximately 140,000 distinct CDR3 sequences; roughly 33% were seen once.

Sequencing input: axillary lymph node tissue. The chain employs TRBV3-1 and TRBJ1-2; D is possibly TRBD1 (6 bases). This sequence was found in a female donor with breast cancer. Some clones in this sample may be carry-over from other donors' samples. CDR3 protein: CASSLFTGNNYGYTF. The CDR3 DNA reads TGTGCCAGCAGCCTTTTCACAGGGAACAACTATGGCTACACCTTC.